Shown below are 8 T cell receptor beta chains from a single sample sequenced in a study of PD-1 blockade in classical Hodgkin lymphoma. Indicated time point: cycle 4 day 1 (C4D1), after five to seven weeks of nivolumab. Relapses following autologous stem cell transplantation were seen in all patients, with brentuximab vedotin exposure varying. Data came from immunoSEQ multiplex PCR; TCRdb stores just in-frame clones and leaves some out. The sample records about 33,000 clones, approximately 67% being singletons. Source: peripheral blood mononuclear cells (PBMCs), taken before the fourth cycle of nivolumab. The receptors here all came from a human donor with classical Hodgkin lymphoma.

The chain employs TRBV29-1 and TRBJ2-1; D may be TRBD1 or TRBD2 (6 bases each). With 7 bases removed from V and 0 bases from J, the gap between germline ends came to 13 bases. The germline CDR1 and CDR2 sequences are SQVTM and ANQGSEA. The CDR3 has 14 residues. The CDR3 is CSALGGISYNEQFF. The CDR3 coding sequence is TGCAGCGCCCTAGGGGGGATCTCCTACAATGAGCAGTTCTTC.

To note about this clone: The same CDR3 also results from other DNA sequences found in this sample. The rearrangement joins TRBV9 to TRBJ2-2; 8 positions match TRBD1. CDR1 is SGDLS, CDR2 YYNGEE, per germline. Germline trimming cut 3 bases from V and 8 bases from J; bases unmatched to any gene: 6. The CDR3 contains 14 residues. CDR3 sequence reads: CASSAGGATGELFF. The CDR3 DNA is TGTGCCAGCAGCGCAGGGGGCGCGACTGGGGAGCTGTTTTTT.

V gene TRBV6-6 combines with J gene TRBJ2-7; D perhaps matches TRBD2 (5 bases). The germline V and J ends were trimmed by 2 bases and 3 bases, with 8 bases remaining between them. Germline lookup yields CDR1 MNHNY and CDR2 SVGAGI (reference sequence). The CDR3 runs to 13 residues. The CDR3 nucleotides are TGTGCCAGCAGTTACGAGGGAGACTACGAGCAGTACTTC. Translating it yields CASSYEGDYEQYF.

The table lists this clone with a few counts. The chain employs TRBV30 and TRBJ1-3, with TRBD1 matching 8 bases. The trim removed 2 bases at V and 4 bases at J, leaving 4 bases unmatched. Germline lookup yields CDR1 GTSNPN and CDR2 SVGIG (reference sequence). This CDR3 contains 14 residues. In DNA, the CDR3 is TGTGCCTGGAGTTCGACAGGGGCGGGAAACACCATATATTTT. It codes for CAWSSTGAGNTIYF.

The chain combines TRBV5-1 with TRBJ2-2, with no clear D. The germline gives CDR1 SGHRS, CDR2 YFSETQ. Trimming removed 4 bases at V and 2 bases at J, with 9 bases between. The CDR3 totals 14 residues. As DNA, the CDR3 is TGCGCCAGCAGCCTACAGCCTAACACCGGGGAGCTGTTTTTT. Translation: CASSLQPNTGELFF.

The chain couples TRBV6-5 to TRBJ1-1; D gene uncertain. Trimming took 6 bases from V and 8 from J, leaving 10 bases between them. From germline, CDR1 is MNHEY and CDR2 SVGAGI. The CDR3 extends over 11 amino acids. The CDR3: CASSAGSEAFF. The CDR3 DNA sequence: TGTGCCAGCAGCGCCGGGTCCGAAGCTTTCTTT.

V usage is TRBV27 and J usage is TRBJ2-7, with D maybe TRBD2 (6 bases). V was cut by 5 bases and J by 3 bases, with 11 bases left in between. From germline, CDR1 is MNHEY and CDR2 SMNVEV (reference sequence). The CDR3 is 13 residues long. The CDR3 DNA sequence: TGTGCCAGCAGTCTAAGACTAGGCTACGAGCAGTACTTC. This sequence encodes CASSLRLGYEQYF.

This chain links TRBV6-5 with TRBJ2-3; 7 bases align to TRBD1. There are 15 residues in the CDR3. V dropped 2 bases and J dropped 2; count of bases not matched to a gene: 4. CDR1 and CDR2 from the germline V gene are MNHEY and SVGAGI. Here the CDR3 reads CASSYGQGDTDTQYF. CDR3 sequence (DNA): TGTGCCAGCAGTTACGGGCAGGGGGACACAGATACGCAGTATTTT.